These T cell receptor beta chains were read from a single sample in a study of T-cell reconstitution after alpha-beta-depleted transplantation in children. TCRdb independently ran MiXCR on the PCR reads; one entry per CDR3 protein. The data contain fewer than 550,000 distinct CDR3 sequences, roughly a tenth of them singletons. The starting material was PBMCs, obtained before TCRalphabeta/CD19-depleted stem cell transplant. The receptors originated from a child aged 2 to 10 with inherited bone marrow failure, due to receive a stem cell transplant. Both conserved end residues are part of each CDR3. Each record gives: D gene, J gene, V gene, clone size, CDR3 protein, CDR3 DNA. D genes are given only for firm matches. Only some rows state a clone size, as once, few, many or a class for expanded clones.

>TRBD2|TRBJ2-3|TRBV24-1|many
CATSDPAGADTQYF
TGTGCCACCAGTGATCCAGCGGGAGCAGATACGCAGTATTTT
>NA|TRBJ2-5|TRBV7-8|NA
CASSSQTFQETQYF
TGTGCCAGCAGCTCACAGACATTCCAAGAGACCCAGTACTTC
>NA|TRBJ1-3|TRBV4-3|many
CASSQDFGDSGNTIYF
TGCGCCAGCAGCCAAGACTTTGGAGACTCTGGAAACACCATATATTTT
>NA|TRBJ1-1|TRBV5-1|many
CASSLVEGFTEAFF
TGCGCCAGCAGCTTGGTGGAGGGTTTCACTGAAGCTTTCTTT
>NA|TRBJ2-3|TRBV20-1|once
CCARMWGPGVWTDTQYF
TGCTGTGCTAGAATGTGGGGGCCAGGAGTTTGGACAGATACGCAGTATTTT
>NA|TRBJ1-5|TRBV6-6|many
CASNPGANQPQHF
TGTGCCAGCAATCCGGGGGCGAATCAGCCCCAGCATTTT
>NA|TRBJ1-5|TRBV2|NA
CASSGVRQDNQPQHF
TGTGCCAGCAGTGGAGTTCGGCAGGACAATCAGCCCCAGCATTTT
>NA|TRBJ1-5|TRBV20-1|many
CSARDGDSPQPQHF
TGCAGTGCTAGAGATGGGGACTCACCCCAGCCCCAGCATTTT
>NA|TRBJ2-1|TRBV5-1|many
CASRPGHGAYNEQFF
TGCGCCAGCAGACCGGGACACGGGGCTTACAATGAGCAGTTCTTC
>NA|TRBJ2-7|TRBV5-1|NA
CASSFLRRKADEQYF
TGCGCCAGCAGTTTTCTAAGACGGAAGGCGGACGAGCAGTACTTC
>NA|TRBJ2-5|TRBV4-2|many
CASSRPGAQETQYF
TGTGCCAGCAGCCGCCCGGGGGCCCAGGAGACCCAGTACTTC
>NA|TRBJ2-7|TRBV20-1|many
CSAMTGTSYEQYF
TGCAGTGCAATGACAGGAACTTCCTACGAGCAGTACTTC
>NA|TRBJ2-1|TRBV12-3/TRBV12-4|many
CASSPLAHEQFF
TGTGCCAGCAGTCCCCTGGCCCATGAGCAGTTCTTC
>TRBD1|TRBJ2-1|TRBV5-1|many
CASSFGTGGDEQFF
TGCGCCAGCAGCTTCGGGACAGGGGGAGATGAGCAGTTCTTC
>TRBD2|TRBJ2-7|TRBV10-3|many
CAINLAGAGEQYF
TGTGCCATCAACCTAGCGGGAGCGGGCGAGCAGTACTTC
>NA|TRBJ2-6|TRBV4-3|many
CASSQGFSSGANVLTF
TGCGCCAGCAGCCAAGGTTTTAGCTCTGGGGCCAACGTCCTGACTTTC
>TRBD1|TRBJ2-1|TRBV5-4|NA
CASSLGTGWNEQFF
TGTGCCAGCAGCTTGGGGACAGGTTGGAATGAGCAGTTCTTC